This TCR beta chain was retrieved from a study of tumor-infiltrating lymphocytes in primary liver carcinoma (dated by TCRdb to 2016 to 2017). Background for the entire study: The five patients, three men and two women aged 30 to 69 years, had hepatocellular carcinoma (four) or combined HCC and intrahepatic cholangiocarcinoma (one). Across five regions of each liver tumor, along with adjacent normal tissue and blood, the study brought together TCRbeta repertoire sequencing, expression microarrays and whole-exome sequencing. Technical replicate repertoires showed high reproducibility, with mean shared-clone rates around 0.9 and correlation coefficients above 0.95. To link TCRbeta repertoire diversity with the local molecular phenotype, the approximately 24 tumor region samples were profiled using Agilent mRNA microarrays. A total of around 35 specimens from 5 patients, comprising approximately 25 tumor regions, 5 adjacent noncancerous liver tissues and 5 peripheral blood samples, were covered by TCRbeta repertoire sequencing. Roughly 3.5 to 7.5 million productive TCRbeta reads were obtained per sample, and no significant difference in read depth was found between tissue types. The tumors of the five patients were staged as T1-T3 N0M0, with maximum diameters ranging from roughly 4.2 to 11 cm.

The paper as a whole reports these results and caveats: Compared with blood, tumors had a significantly larger share of the repertoire taken up by the top 250 clones (p = 0.039). Just about 7.5-25% of top clones turned up in all five regions of a tumor, which suggests spatial heterogeneity among tumor-infiltrating T cells. The study included only five patients, and the authors note findings should be validated in a larger study. Because the samples were bulk and unsorted, CD4+ and CD8+ T cell repertoires could not be compared. Repertoire overlap was higher between tumor regions (mean roughly 35%) than tumor-adjacent (17%) or tumor-blood (about 14%) pairs, consistent with antigen-driven expansion. Because only the TCR beta chain was sequenced and unpaired alpha chains were not captured, true repertoire diversity is likely underestimated.

Without any cell sorting, total RNA and DNA were co-extracted from about 21-30 mg of bulk tissue using the AllPrep DNA/RNA mini kit. Surgical resection was performed in China between late 2015 and early 2016 on 5 or 6 patients with histopathologically diagnosed primary liver carcinoma. At the time of sampling, the patients were treatment-naive and had chronic HBV infection. Each tumor was sampled at five spatially separated regions: the tumor centre plus the superior, inferior, left-lateral and right-lateral poles. Histology showed that every tumor sample contained more than 80% viable tumor cells. Each fresh piece of tumor and adjacent tissue was cut in two, with one half stored in RNAlater at -80 degrees C and the other half sent for histology. Taken from cysteine to phenylalanine, the CDR3 has 13 residues. Only the CDR3 DNA is retained, 39 bases long and in frame from the first base. For CDR1 and CDR2, the germline V gene (reference sequence) lists SGHKS and YYEKEE.

This clonotype is a singleton in its sample. Which antigen it targets is not known. One junction end disagrees with the germline gene, perhaps due to a read error. TCRbeta-specific cDNA was reverse-transcribed from roughly 500 ng total RNA using a constant-region primer and ProtoScript II reverse transcriptase. Construction of the TCRbeta libraries relied on three nested rounds of multiplex PCR, following a slightly modified ARM-PCR procedure. Multiplex TRBV1-TRBV30 forward primers and a Cbeta reverse primer were used in the first two PCR rounds, each of which was run for approximately 9 cycles. A final 25-cycle PCR with Deep VentR polymerase added sample barcodes and Illumina adapters. Amplicons of 200-500 bp were gel-purified with a QIAquick gel extraction kit before sequencing. TCRbeta amplicons were sequenced on an Illumina HiSeq 2500 with 250-bp paired-end reads. On the study's bioinformatics: Reads were quality-trimmed with Trimmomatic v0.33, and paired reads were merged with FLASH v1.2.11 to recover full CDR3 sequences. V, D and J germline segments were assigned to the rearranged TCRbeta sequences by MiGEC v1.2.1b. Clonotype statistics and Shannon-Wiener diversity indices were computed with VDJtools v1.0.0. Except for diversity analysis, only the 250 most abundant clonotypes of each sample were used in subsequent analyses to reduce sampling bias. TCRdb reprocessing: public reads trimmed at Q25 with fastp, clones called with MiXCR, in-frame beta chains kept. Rows are combined by CDR3 protein, so each entry shows the most common genes and DNA. The V and J calls, along with clone size, are taken from TCRdb and not from the paper's own processing. The sample table records 150,000 to 200,000 distinct CDR3 sequences; over 80% of these occur just once. Together, the top ten hold 15% to 20% of the sample.

This sequence uses TRBV5-5 and TRBJ1-5, with the D gene uncertain. The sequence came from a man aged 35 to 55 with primary liver carcinoma and hepatitis B virus infection. Sequencing used tumor tissue from primary liver carcinoma. The nucleotide sequence reads as follows: TGCGCCAGCAGCTTAACGGGGTCGGAGCTTCAGCATTTT. The translation is CASSLTGSELQHF.